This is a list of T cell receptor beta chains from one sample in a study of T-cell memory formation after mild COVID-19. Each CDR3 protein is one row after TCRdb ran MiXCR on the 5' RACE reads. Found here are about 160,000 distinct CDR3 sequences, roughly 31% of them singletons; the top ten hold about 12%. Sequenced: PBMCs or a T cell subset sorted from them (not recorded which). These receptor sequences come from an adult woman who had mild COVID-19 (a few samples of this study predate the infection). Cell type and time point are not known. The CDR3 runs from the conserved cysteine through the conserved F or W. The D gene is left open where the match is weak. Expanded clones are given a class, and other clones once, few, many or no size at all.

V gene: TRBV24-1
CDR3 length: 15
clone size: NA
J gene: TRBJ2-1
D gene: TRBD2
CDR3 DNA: TGTGCCACCAGGGGGGGGGTCGGGACGGTTGCTGAGCAGTTCTTC
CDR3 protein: CATRGGVGTVAEQFF

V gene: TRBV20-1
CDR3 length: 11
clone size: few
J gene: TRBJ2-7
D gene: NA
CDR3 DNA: TGCAGTGCTAGCGGGTCCTTGGAGCAGTACTTC
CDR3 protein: CSASGSLEQYF

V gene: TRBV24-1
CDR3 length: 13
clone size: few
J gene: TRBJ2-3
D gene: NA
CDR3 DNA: TGTGCCACCAGTGAGCTCTTTGGAGATACGCAGTATTTT
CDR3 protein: CATSELFGDTQYF

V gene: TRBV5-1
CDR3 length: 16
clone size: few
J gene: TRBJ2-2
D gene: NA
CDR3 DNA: TGCGCCAGCAGCTTGTCGCTAGTCATGAACACCGGGGAGCTGTTTTTT
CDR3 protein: CASSLSLVMNTGELFF

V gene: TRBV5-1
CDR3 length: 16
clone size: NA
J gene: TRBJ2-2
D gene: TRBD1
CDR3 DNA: TGCGCCAGCAGCTTGACCGGGACAGCTTTCACCGGGGAGCTGTTTTTT
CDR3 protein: CASSLTGTAFTGELFF

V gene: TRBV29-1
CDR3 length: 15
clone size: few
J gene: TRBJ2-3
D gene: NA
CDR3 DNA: TGCAGCGTCCGCCACGGGGTCCTGGGCACAGATACGCAGTATTTT
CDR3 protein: CSVRHGVLGTDTQYF

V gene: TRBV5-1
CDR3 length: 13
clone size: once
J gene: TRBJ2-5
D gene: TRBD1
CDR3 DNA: TGCGCCAGCAGCAAGGGGGCCGGGGAGACCCAGTACTTC
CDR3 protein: CASSKGAGETQYF

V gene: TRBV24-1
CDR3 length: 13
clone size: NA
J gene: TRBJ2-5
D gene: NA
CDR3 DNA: TGTGCCACCAGTGATCAAGCCCTGGAGACCCAGTACTTC
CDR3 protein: CATSDQALETQYF

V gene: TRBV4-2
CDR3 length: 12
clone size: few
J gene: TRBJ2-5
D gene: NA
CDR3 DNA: TGTGCCAGCAGCCAAGAGCAAGAGACCCAGTACTTC
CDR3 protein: CASSQEQETQYF

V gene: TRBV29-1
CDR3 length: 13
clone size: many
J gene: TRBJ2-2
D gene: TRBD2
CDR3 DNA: TGCAGCGTCACTAGCGGGAGTTCCGGGGAGCTGTTTTTT
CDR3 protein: CSVTSGSSGELFF

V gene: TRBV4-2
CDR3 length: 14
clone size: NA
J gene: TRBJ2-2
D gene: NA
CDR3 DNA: TGTGCCAGCAGCCTATTACTGAGCACCGGGGAGCTGTTTTTT
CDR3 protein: CASSLLLSTGELFF

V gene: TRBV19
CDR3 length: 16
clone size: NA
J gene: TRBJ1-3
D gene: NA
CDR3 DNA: TGTGCCAGTAGTATAGATGGACTGATCTCTGGAAACACCATATATTTT
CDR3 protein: CASSIDGLISGNTIYF

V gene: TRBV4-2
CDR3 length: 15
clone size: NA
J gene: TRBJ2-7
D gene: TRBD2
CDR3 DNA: TGTGCCAGCAGCCAACGACTAGCGGGACCTACGGAGCAGTACTTC
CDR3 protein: CASSQRLAGPTEQYF

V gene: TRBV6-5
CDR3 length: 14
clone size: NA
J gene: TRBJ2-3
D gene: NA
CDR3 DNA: TGTGCCAGCAGTTACTATGGCTCTACAGATACGCAGTATTTT
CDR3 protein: CASSYYGSTDTQYF

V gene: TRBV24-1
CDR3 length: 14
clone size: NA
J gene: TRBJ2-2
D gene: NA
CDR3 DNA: TGTGCCACCAGTGACCTCAGGGGTACCGGGGAGCTGTTTTTT
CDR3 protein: CATSDLRGTGELFF